This T cell receptor beta chain is from a study of blood T cell repertoires in COVID-19. Study information: T cells, B-cell-depleted T cells, or PBMCs provided the cDNA or gDNA that served as material.

Individuals drawn from under 30 US areas were roughly 18 to 95 years old. In the authors' workflow: The assay estimated nucleated cells by amplifying reference gene primers. Profiled with immunoSEQ multiplex PCR; TCRdb holds only in-frame clones, not every one. V, J and clone size are taken as reported in that table, and D and trimming were inferred from the DNA itself. The sample gives 300,000 to 500,000 clones, approximately 87% of which show up once; around 0.95% is in the top ten. There are 14 residues in the CDR3. CDR1 and CDR2 (germline): SGHTS, YDEGEE. The trim removed 6 bases at V and 2 bases at J, leaving 8 bases unmatched.

This sequence was found in a woman in her thirties with acute COVID-19. Sequenced: PBMCs or T cells enriched from blood (not recorded which). This rearrangement joins TRBV5-8 to TRBJ2-7, with 7 positions matching TRBD1. The CDR3 here is CASIRDRLAYEQYF. As DNA, the CDR3 is TGTGCCAGCATCCGGGACAGACTTGCCTACGAGCAGTACTTC.